This TCR beta chain is from a study of CD8 T cells in Susac syndrome. RNA in amounts of roughly 0.45 to 1 ug was reverse transcribed with random hexamers. One entry per CDR3 protein, called by TCRdb with MiXCR from the immunoSEQ multiplex PCR reads. The repertoire holds about 100,000 distinct CDR3 sequences, 95% seen once, with 0.3% in the top ten. The germline V gene encodes CDR1 LGHNT and CDR2 FRNRAP. The CDR3 is 13 amino acids. Deletions cut 0 bases from V and 5 bases from J, with 4 bases between. The V and J genes are TRBV12-5 and TRBJ1-4; D gene ambiguous. Input material: CD8+ T cells from PBMCs. The receptor comes from a human donor with Susac syndrome. In nucleotides, the CDR3 is TGTGCTAGTGGTTTGGTAGAAAATGAAAAACTGTTTTTT. As protein: CASGLVENEKLFF.